This entry is about one TCR beta chain. The antigen is undetermined. This entry belongs to a study of cytomegalovirus exposure and HLA in healthy donors. Points from the study as a whole: Reports indicate that TCR beta sequences accurately predicted the HLA-A and HLA-B alleles of most subjects. Researchers left out some V segments, among them TRBV6-2 and TRBV6-3, as indistinguishable.

Everyone who donated was a healthy bone marrow donor. It was with 60 Vbeta and 13 Jbeta primers that the PCR ran. As handled by the study authors: An analysis that came later counted tens of millions of unique TCR beta chains, approximately 9.9 million shared. Produced via immunoSEQ multiplex PCR; TCRdb's table is partial and in-frame only. The DNA was the basis for D and trimming; V, J and clone size are from that table. The sample has 130,000 or so clones; 6.5% to 9.5% are singletons. The V and J ends lost 4 bases and 7 bases respectively, with 12 bases between them. The CDR3 has 12 amino acids. CDR1 and CDR2 from the germline V gene are SQVTM and ANQGSEA.

The specimen sequenced was PBMCs. The rearrangement joins TRBV29-1 to TRBJ2-3, with D maybe TRBD2 (5 bases). This TCR derives from a man aged 35-49 years in good health and CMV-seronegative. CDR3 bases: TGCAGCGTTGGAGCCCCCGGGAATACGCAGTATTTT. Translation gives CSVGAPGNTQYF.